The source of this TCR beta chain is a study of blood T cell repertoires in COVID-19. Study at large: Specimens from acute and convalescent COVID-19 originated in the United States, Italy and Spain. PBMCs, B-cell-depleted T cells, or T cells were the source of the cDNA or gDNA that made up the material.

The germline V gene encodes CDR1 LGHDT and CDR2 YNNKEL (reference sequence). The CDR3 contains 15 residues. Trimming removed 2 bases from V and 8 bases from J, with 15 bases in between. Clones were read by immunoSEQ multiplex PCR, and TCRdb kept only the in-frame ones, dropping some. The sample holds some 170,000 clones; 80% to 85% are singletons and the top ten take around 8.4%. The source material was peripheral blood. This TCR was sampled from a woman older than 75 with active or convalescent COVID-19. The V gene is TRBV3-1 (or the pseudogene TRBV3-2), the J gene TRBJ1-4; a possible D gene is TRBD1 (6 bases). DNA for the CDR3: TGTGCCAGCAGCCAAAGGGGGGGTCGGGGAGAAAAACTGTTTTTT. Protein: CASSQRGGRGEKLFF.